This is a list of T cell receptor beta chains from one sample in a study of fetal regulatory T cell absence and autoimmunity. Only in-frame clones appear in the TCRdb table, and some are missing; sequencing was by immunoSEQ multiplex PCR. The sample has around 100,000 clones, about two thirds seen once. Sequencing used pancreas tissue. The receptor source for this set is a male donor with IPEX syndrome. The CDR3 runs from the conserved cysteine through the conserved F or W. A D gene is named only where the DNA matches it firmly. The listing skips clone size in some rows; elsewhere it reads once, few, many or a size class.

J gene,clone size,D gene,V gene,CDR3 protein,CDR3 DNA
TRBJ1-3,.,.,TRBV9,CASSPRTVAYSHSGNTIYF,TGTGCCAGCAGCCCCCGGACTGTCGCCTATTCACACTCTGGAAACACCATATATTTT
TRBJ1-1,.,.,TRBV11-2,CASSSLWGNTEAFF,TGTGCCAGCAGCTCCCTCTGGGGGAACACTGAAGCTTTCTTT
TRBJ2-1,.,TRBD2,TRBV30,CAWRPPSGSHNEQFF,TGTGCCTGGAGGCCTCCTAGCGGGAGCCACAATGAGCAGTTCTTC
TRBJ2-7,.,TRBD1,TRBV5-4,CASSGGQGALGEQYF,TGTGCCAGCAGCGGGGGACAGGGGGCGTTGGGGGAGCAGTACTTC
TRBJ2-3,.,.,TRBV11-2,CASSFSGSSTDTQYF,TGTGCCAGCAGCTTTAGCGGATCTAGCACAGATACGCAGTATTTT
TRBJ2-1,.,.,TRBV14,CASSQEINSEQFF,TGTGCCAGCAGCCAAGAGATTAACTCCGAGCAGTTCTTC
TRBJ1-4,.,TRBD1,TRBV5-5,CASSPGQGEKLFF,TGTGCCAGCAGCCCCGGACAGGGTGAAAAACTGTTTTTT
TRBJ1-2,few,TRBD1,TRBV9,CASSPGQGNGYTF,TGTGCCAGCAGCCCGGGACAGGGGAATGGCTACACCTTC
TRBJ2-1,.,TRBD2,TRBV5-6,CASSRGTSGGGNEQFF,TGTGCCAGCAGCCGCGGGACTAGCGGGGGAGGGAATGAGCAGTTCTTC
TRBJ2-2,.,.,TRBV19,CASTHSYFNRDANTGELFF,TGTGCCAGTACTCACAGTTATTTCAACCGGGACGCGAACACCGGGGAGCTGTTTTTT
TRBJ1-4,.,.,TRBV5-1,CASSPRAFNEKLFF,TGCGCCAGCAGCCCCCGGGCCTTTAATGAAAAACTGTTTTTT
TRBJ2-7,.,TRBD1,TRBV5-1,CASSLDRGREQYF,TGCGCCAGCAGCTTGGACAGGGGGCGCGAGCAGTACTTC
TRBJ2-7,few,.,TRBV11-2,CASSPPGGTYEQYF,TGTGCCAGCAGCCCCCCGGGCGGGACCTACGAGCAGTACTTC
TRBJ2-5,.,.,TRBV4-1,CASSQDRGRETQYF,TGCGCCAGCAGCCAAGACAGGGGGAGGGAGACCCAGTACTTC
TRBJ2-2,.,.,TRBV2,CAVQGSNTGELFF,TGTGCCGTACAGGGCAGTAACACCGGGGAGCTGTTTTTT
TRBJ2-7,once,.,TRBV11-2,CASSLSDGSYEQYF,TGTGCCAGCAGCCTGTCAGACGGATCCTACGAGCAGTACTTC
TRBJ1-2,once,.,TRBV6-6,CASSYLGQRNGYTF,TGTGCCAGCAGTTACCTGGGACAACGGAATGGCTACACCTTC
TRBJ2-2,.,.,TRBV18,CASSPQGVSNTGELFF,TGTGCCAGCTCACCACAGGGGGTATCGAACACCGGGGAGCTGTTTTTT
TRBJ2-2,.,.,TRBV6-5,CASGGTGTTGELFF,TGTGCCAGCGGTGGTACGGGTACCACCGGGGAGCTGTTTTTT
TRBJ2-6,.,.,TRBV19,CASRGAQGGANVLTF,TGTGCCAGTAGAGGGGCACAGGGTGGGGCCAACGTCCTGACTTTC
TRBJ1-3,.,.,TRBV2,CASRWLGNTIYF,TGTGCCAGCAGATGGTTAGGAAACACCATATATTTT
TRBJ2-7,.,.,TRBV19,CASSTARGSYEQYF,TGTGCCAGTAGTACAGCTCGGGGGTCCTACGAGCAGTACTTC
TRBJ1-2,.,.,TRBV29-1,CSVSGINYGYTF,TGCAGCGTTTCCGGGATTAACTATGGCTACACCTTC
TRBJ1-5,.,.,TRBV15,CATSRVRGNQPQHF,TGTGCCACCAGCAGGGTCAGGGGCAATCAGCCCCAGCATTTT